This is a list of T cell receptor beta chains from one sample in a study of CD8 T cells in ankylosing spondylitis. TCRdb reprocessed the 5' RACE reads with MiXCR, giving one entry per CDR3 protein. The sample contains fewer than 400,000 distinct CDR3 sequences, around 20% of which appear only once. The sequenced sample was blood, either unsorted or a sorted T cell fraction (not recorded which). These receptors all come from a male donor with ankylosing spondylitis. Both conserved end residues are part of each CDR3. Fields, in order: V gene, clone size, CDR3 protein. Clone sizes are given selectively: once, few, many, or a class where the clone is expanded.

V gene: TRBV5-1
clone size: NA
CDR3 protein: CASSPGLSVETQYF

V gene: TRBV20-1
clone size: few
CDR3 protein: CSAPRQGFSLSNQPQHF

V gene: TRBV5-1
clone size: few
CDR3 protein: CASSFMADEKLFF

V gene: TRBV10-2
clone size: few
CDR3 protein: CASSPGQEQFF

V gene: TRBV11-2
clone size: NA
CDR3 protein: CASSLDAGLYGYTF

V gene: TRBV6-1
clone size: few
CDR3 protein: CASSESGRPETQYF

V gene: TRBV4-1
clone size: few
CDR3 protein: CASSQEGGGITYNEQFF

V gene: TRBV20-1
clone size: few
CDR3 protein: CSARPGPNEQFF

V gene: TRBV29-1
clone size: few
CDR3 protein: CSVWGGEGNIQYF

V gene: TRBV7-2
clone size: NA
CDR3 protein: CASRGRVSTDTQYF

V gene: TRBV7-3
clone size: NA
CDR3 protein: CASSLIGRVNTQYF

V gene: TRBV7-9
clone size: NA
CDR3 protein: CASSLDSPNEKLFF

V gene: TRBV7-2
clone size: NA
CDR3 protein: CASRLGGEYTEAFF

V gene: TRBV19
clone size: NA
CDR3 protein: CASTMGTVSTDTQYF

V gene: TRBV6-4
clone size: few
CDR3 protein: CASSDGGAPYNEQFF

V gene: TRBV18
clone size: few
CDR3 protein: CASSPGLQYYNEQFF

V gene: TRBV20-1
clone size: NA
CDR3 protein: CSASGLASSNEQFF

V gene: TRBV10-3
clone size: few
CDR3 protein: CASSRAGASYEQYF

V gene: TRBV25-1
clone size: many
CDR3 protein: CASSGLEITGELFF

V gene: TRBV30
clone size: NA
CDR3 protein: CAWSNSGQGTEAFF